This T cell receptor beta chain was observed in a study of a mutant IDH1 vaccine in newly diagnosed glioma. Turning to the study itself: A roughly 60% male, 37.5% female split and a mean age of roughly 37 years characterized treated patients. Patients' prior therapy spanned radiotherapy, temozolomide, or both; most underwent both.

Findings of the study overall: Patients mounted vaccine-induced immune responses in 93.3% of cases.

This clone is classed as medium-sized (0.01 to 0.1%). The antigen remains undetermined. Time point denoted: baseline, week 1 (first vaccination visit). Treatment here: pre-vaccination baseline after standard-of-care therapy. Each of the donors came in with new WHO grade 3 or 4 astrocytomas that were IDH1-mutant and ATRX-lost. The CDR3 runs 14 residues. CDR1 is LNHDA, CDR2 SQIVND, per germline (reference sequence). Losses at the gene ends were 7 bases for V and 3 bases for J; bases not matched to a gene: 7. Measured with immunoSEQ multiplex PCR; TCRdb has only the in-frame clones, and not every one. Counted here are about 67,000 clones, about 83% occurring once; the ten biggest clones make up over 4%.

J is TRBJ1-2 and V is TRBV19, with 8 nucleotides matching TRBD1. The sample was peripheral blood mononuclear cells (PBMCs), taken from a glioma patient treated with radiotherapy, temozolomide or both. The source of this sequence is a woman between 18 and 29 years old with glioma. Some clones in this sample may be carry-over from other donors' samples. CDR3: CASIAGGIDYGYTF. In DNA, the CDR3 is TGTGCCAGTATTGCAGGGGGCATTGACTATGGCTACACCTTC.